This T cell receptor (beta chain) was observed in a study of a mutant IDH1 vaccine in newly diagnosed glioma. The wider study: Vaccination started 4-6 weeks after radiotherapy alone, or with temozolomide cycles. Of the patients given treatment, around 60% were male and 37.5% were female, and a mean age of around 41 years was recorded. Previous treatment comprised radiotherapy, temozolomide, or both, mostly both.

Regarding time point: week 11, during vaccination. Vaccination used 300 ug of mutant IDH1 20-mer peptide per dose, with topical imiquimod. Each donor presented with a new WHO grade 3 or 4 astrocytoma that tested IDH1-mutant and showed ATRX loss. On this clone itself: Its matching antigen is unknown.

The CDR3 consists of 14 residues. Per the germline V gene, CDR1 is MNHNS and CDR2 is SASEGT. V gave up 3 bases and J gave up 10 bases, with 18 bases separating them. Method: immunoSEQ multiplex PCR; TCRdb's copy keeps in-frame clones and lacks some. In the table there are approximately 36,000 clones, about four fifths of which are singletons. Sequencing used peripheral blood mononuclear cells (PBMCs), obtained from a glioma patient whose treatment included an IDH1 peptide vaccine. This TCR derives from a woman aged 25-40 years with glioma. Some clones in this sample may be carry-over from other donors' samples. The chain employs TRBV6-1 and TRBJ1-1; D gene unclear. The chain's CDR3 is CASSDRAWEEGAFF. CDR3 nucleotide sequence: TGTGCCAGCAGTGACCGGGCCTGGGAGGAGGGAGCTTTCTTT.